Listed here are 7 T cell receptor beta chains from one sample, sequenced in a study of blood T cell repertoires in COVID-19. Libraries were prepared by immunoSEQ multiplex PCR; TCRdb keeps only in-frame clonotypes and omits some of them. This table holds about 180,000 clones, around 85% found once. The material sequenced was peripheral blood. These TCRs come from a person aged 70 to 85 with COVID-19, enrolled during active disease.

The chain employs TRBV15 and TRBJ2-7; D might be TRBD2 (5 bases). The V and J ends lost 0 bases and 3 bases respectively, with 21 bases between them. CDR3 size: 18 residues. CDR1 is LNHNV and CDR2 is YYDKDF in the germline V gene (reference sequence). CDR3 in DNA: TGTGCCACCAGCAGAGATGGATATAACATTGGAGGAAGCTACGAGCAGTACTTC. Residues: CATSRDGYNIGGSYEQYF. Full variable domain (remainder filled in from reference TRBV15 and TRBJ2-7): DAMVIQNPRYQVTQFGKPVTLSCSQTLNHNVMYWYQQKSSQAPKLLFHYYDKDFNNEADTPDNFQSRRPNTSFCFLDIRSPGLGDTAMYLCATSRDGYNIGGSYEQYFGPGTRLTVT.

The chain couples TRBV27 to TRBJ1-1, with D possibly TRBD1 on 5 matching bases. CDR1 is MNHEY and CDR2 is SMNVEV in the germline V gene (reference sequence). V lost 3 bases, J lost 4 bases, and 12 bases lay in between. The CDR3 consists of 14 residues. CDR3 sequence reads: CASSFWGGSTEAFF. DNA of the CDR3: TGTGCCAGCAGTTTCTGGGGCGGAAGCACTGAAGCTTTCTTT.

DNA for the CDR3: TGCAGCGTTGAAGATGGGGTCAGGGAAATTGGCTACACCTTC. The encoded protein is CSVEDGVREIGYTF. The chain uses TRBV29-1 and TRBJ1-2; a possible D gene is TRBD1 (5 bases). The CDR3 runs 14 residues. Germline assignment: CDR1 SQVTM and CDR2 ANQGSEA. The ends were cut back, 0 bases at V and 7 bases at J, with 15 bases in the middle.

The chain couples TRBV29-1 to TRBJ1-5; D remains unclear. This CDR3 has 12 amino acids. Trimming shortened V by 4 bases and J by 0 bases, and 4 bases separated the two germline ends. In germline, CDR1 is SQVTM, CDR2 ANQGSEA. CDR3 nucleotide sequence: TGCAGCGTTGCAGGTAGCAATCAGCCCCAGCATTTT. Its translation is CSVAGSNQPQHF.

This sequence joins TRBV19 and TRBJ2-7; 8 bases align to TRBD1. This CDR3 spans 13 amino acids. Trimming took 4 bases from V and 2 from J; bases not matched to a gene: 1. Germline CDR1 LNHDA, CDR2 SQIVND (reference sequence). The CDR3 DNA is TGTGCCAGTAGTAGACAGGGGACCTACGAGCAGTACTTC. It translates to CASSRQGTYEQYF.

CDR3 protein: CASSLARQPGETQYF. DNA for the CDR3: TGTGCCAGCAGCTTAGCCCGACAGCCAGGGGAGACCCAGTACTTC. This sequence joins TRBV7-8 and TRBJ2-5; perhaps TRBD1 as D (5 bases). This CDR3 contains 15 residues. Germline V gene data show CDR1 as SGHVS and CDR2 as FQNEAQ. Between the trimmed V and J ends, which lost 0 bases and 5 bases, there was a span of 13 bases.

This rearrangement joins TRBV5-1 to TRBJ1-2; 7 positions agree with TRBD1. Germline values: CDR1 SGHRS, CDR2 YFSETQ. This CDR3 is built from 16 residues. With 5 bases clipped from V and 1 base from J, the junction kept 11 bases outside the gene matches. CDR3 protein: CASRRTDRVLNYGYTF. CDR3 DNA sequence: TGCGCCAGCAGGAGGACCGACAGGGTCCTTAACTATGGCTACACCTTC.